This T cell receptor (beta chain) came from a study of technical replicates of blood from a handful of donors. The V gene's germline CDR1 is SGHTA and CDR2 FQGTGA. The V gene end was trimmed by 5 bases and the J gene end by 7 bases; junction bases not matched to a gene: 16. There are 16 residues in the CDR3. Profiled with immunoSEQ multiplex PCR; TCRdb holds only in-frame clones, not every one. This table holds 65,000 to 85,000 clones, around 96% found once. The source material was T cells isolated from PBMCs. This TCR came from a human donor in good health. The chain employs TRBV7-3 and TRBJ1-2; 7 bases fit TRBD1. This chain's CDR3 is CASSPTVGGEIGGYTF. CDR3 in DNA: TGTGCCAGCAGCCCCACCGTAGGGGGCGAAATCGGTGGCTACACCTTC.